The 17 T cell receptor beta chains listed next were all sequenced from one sample in a study (dated by TCRdb to the mid-2010s). Receptor libraries were prepared by 5' RACE. The sequencer listed for this sample is Illumina MiSeq. TCRdb took the public reads, trimmed them with fastp at Q25, ran MiXCR for clone calling and kept in-frame beta chains. A single entry per CDR3 protein holds the most common genes and DNA from its merged rows. For this sample the table gives 40,000 to 65,000 distinct CDR3 sequences, of which about 25% were detected only once. The top ten constitute roughly 3% of the sample. Sample: tumor-infiltrating naive CD4+ T cells sorted from the breast tumor. The sample's cell subset or site label, in plain terms: naive CD4+ T cells, CD4+CD45RA+CD25-. These receptors all come from a female donor with breast cancer.

This chain connects TRBV6-2 or TRBV6-3 to TRBJ1-5; D call uncertain. V was shortened by 0 bases and J by 9 bases, with 9 bases between the two germline ends. The germline V gene encodes CDR1 MNHEY and CDR2 SVGEGT. The CDR3 is 13 residues long. The CDR3 spells CASSYSDDLPQHF. In nucleotides, the CDR3 is TGTGCCAGCAGTTACTCAGACGATTTGCCCCAGCATTTT.

A word on this clonotype: Germline is not matched at one junction end, which may reflect a read error. V and J are TRBV5-1 and TRBJ2-5; 12 bases map to TRBD2. The V gene's germline CDR1 is SGHRS and CDR2 YFSETQ. This CDR3 is 21 amino acids long. The CDR3 is CASSLAHGLPRTSGKQDTQYF. DNA for the CDR3: TGCGCCAGCAGCTTGGCCCATGGCCTCCCTCGGACTAGCGGGAAGCAAGATACCCAGTACTTC. The full variable domain, in which reference TRBV5-1 and TRBJ2-5 provide the parts outside the CDR3, is KAGVTQTPRYLIKTRGQQVTLSCSPISGHRSVSWYQQTPGQGLQFLFEYFSETQRNKGNFPGRFSGRQFSNSRSEMNVSTLELGDSALYLCASSLAHGLPRTSGKQDTQYFGPGTRLLVL.

This clonotype was seen more than once but under ten times. The chain is built from TRBV20-1 and TRBJ2-5; D may match TRBD1 or TRBD2 (6 bases each). V dropped 4 bases and J dropped 4 bases, with 10 bases sitting between them. Germline loops: CDR1 DFQATT, CDR2 SNEGSKA (reference sequence). CDR3 length equals 12 residues. CDR3 bases: TGCAGTGCTACCGGGGGCGCAGAGACCCAGTACTTC. It translates to CSATGGAETQYF.

This clonotype has only a few counts. The chain uses TRBV6-6 and TRBJ2-7; D possibly corresponds to TRBD1 (6 bases). Per the germline V gene, CDR1 is MNHNY and CDR2 is SVGAGI (reference sequence). This CDR3 spans 14 amino acids. The V and J ends lost 0 bases and 2 bases respectively, with 8 bases between them. The CDR3 DNA follows: TGTGCCAGCAGTTACTCGAGGACAGCCTACGAGCAGTACTTC. Translated: CASSYSRTAYEQYF.

A remark on this clonotype: A single base separates this from a much larger clone, so it may be a read error. The chain links TRBV24-1 to TRBJ2-1; possibly TRBD2 for D (5 bases). The CDR3 length is 12 residues. Germline values: CDR1 KGHDR, CDR2 SFDVKD. The CDR3 DNA follows: TGTGCCACCAGTGATTATAGCGCCGAGCAGTCCTTC. It is translated as CATSDYSAEQSF.

Ten or more counts support this clonotype. The chain is built from TRBV6-6 and TRBJ2-5, with D unresolved. Germline lookup yields CDR1 MNHNY and CDR2 SVGAGI (reference sequence). V lost 5 bases and J 2 bases, leaving 3 bases between the germline ends. The CDR3 contains 11 residues. CDR3 protein: CASSPQETQYF. CDR3 in DNA: TGTGCCAGCAGTCCTCAAGAGACCCAGTACTTC.

This clonotype was detected ten times or more. The chain is built from TRBV12-3 or TRBV12-4 and TRBJ2-5; D tentatively reads TRBD1 or TRBD2 (6 bases each). This CDR3 has 13 amino acids. The V end was cut by 4 bases, the J end by 5 bases, with 11 bases between. The DNA of the CDR3 is TGTGCCAGCAGTTCCACAGGGAGGGAGACCCAGTACTTC. This gives the protein CASSSTGRETQYF.

The rearrangement uses TRBV6-6 and TRBJ2-7, with 12 bases identical to TRBD1. The CDR3 contains 14 residues. The ends lost 7 bases at V and 4 bases at J; junction bases unmatched: 5. Germline V gene lookup returns CDR1 MNHNY and CDR2 SVGAGI (reference sequence). The CDR3 spells CASMVGQGAYEQYF. The CDR3 region has the DNA TGTGCCAGCATGGTGGGACAGGGGGCGTACGAGCAGTACTTC.

The V call is TRBV7-2, the J call TRBJ2-1; D is unresolved. CDR1 and CDR2 (germline): SGHTA, FQGNSA. V was trimmed by 5 bases and J by 10 bases, leaving 9 bases between them. This CDR3 contains 11 residues. Here the CDR3 DNA reads TGTGCCAGCAGCCCCCGCCCGGAGCAGTTCTTC. Protein product: CASSPRPEQFF.

This clonotype has only a few counts. J is TRBJ1-5 and V is TRBV12-3 or TRBV12-4; D is unclear. V lost 6 bases, J lost 11 bases, and 17 bases lay in between. The length of the CDR3 is 13 residues. The CDR3 DNA reads as TGTGCCAGCAGGGGGAGGACCCAATCTGCCCAGCATTTT. It codes for CASRGRTQSAQHF.

The chain is built from TRBV20-1 and TRBJ1-1; D possibly corresponds to TRBD1 (5 bases). Germline V lookup: CDR1 DFQATT, CDR2 SNEGSKA (reference sequence). The CDR3 has 17 residues. Deletions cut 2 bases from V and 0 bases from J, with 19 bases between. CDR3 sequence reads: CSARPPTAGAMNTEAFF. In DNA, the CDR3 is TGCAGTGCTAGACCGCCGACGGCCGGGGCAATGAACACTGAAGCTTTCTTT.

In its sample, this clonotype was seen a few times. The chain employs TRBV5-5 and TRBJ2-1, with 9 nucleotides matching TRBD1. In germline, CDR1 is SGHKS, CDR2 YYEKEE (reference sequence). V dropped 3 bases and J dropped 10; count of bases not matched to a gene: 8. This CDR3 spans 14 amino acids. The CDR3 sequence is CASSWDREGSEQFF. The DNA of the CDR3 is TGTGCCAGCAGCTGGGACAGGGAGGGTTCGGAGCAGTTCTTC.

The gene calls are TRBV20-1 and TRBJ1-2, with D perhaps TRBD1 (5 bases). The CDR3 totals 13 residues. V lost 3 bases to trimming and J lost 4 bases, with 12 bases between them. The germline V gene encodes CDR1 DFQATT and CDR2 SNEGSKA (reference sequence). CDR3: CSARESRAYGYTF. CDR3 DNA sequence: TGCAGTGCTAGGGAATCCAGGGCCTATGGCTACACCTTC.

V usage is TRBV3-1 and J usage is TRBJ2-2, with 7 nucleotides matching TRBD2. The trim removed 1 base at V and 0 bases at J, leaving 5 bases unmatched. The CDR3 covers 17 residues. Germline V gene data show CDR1 as LGHDT and CDR2 as YNNKEL (reference sequence). The CDR3 DNA is TGTGCCAGCAGCCAAGTAGGGGCGGGAGCGAACACCGGGGAGCTGTTTTTT. Protein product: CASSQVGAGANTGELFF.

This clonotype has ten or more counts. The chain employs TRBV20-1 and TRBJ2-5; D is uncertain. CDR3 length: 11 residues. CDR1 is DFQATT and CDR2 is SNEGSKA in the germline V gene (reference sequence). Trimming pared 7 bases from V and 7 bases from J, leaving 13 bases between. The CDR3 loop reads CSVQNPRTQYF. As DNA, the CDR3 is TGCAGTGTACAGAACCCCAGGACCCAGTACTTC.

CDR3 sequence: CSARVQASGRTYEQYF. CDR3 nucleotide sequence: TGCAGTGCTAGAGTCCAGGCTAGCGGGAGAACCTACGAGCAGTACTTC. The J gene is TRBJ2-7, the V gene TRBV20-1, with TRBD2 identical over 10 bases. V shed 1 base, J shed 2 bases, and the junction held 8 bases outside the gene matches. CDR1 DFQATT and CDR2 SNEGSKA come from the germline V gene (reference sequence). The CDR3 is 16 amino acids.

This clonotype has more than one count but fewer than ten. This sequence joins TRBV7-6 and TRBJ2-3, with D perhaps matching TRBD2 (5 bases). CDR3 length: 14 residues. V lost 0 bases and J lost 6, with 10 bases in between. From germline, CDR1 is SGHVS and CDR2 FNYEAQ. Here the CDR3 DNA reads TGTGCCAGCAGCTTAGCCGGAGTAGCGGATACGCAGTATTTT. It is translated as CASSLAGVADTQYF.